The T cell receptor beta chain under discussion was sequenced for a study of CD8 T cells in Susac syndrome. The germline V gene encodes CDR1 MRHNA and CDR2 SNTAGT. The CDR3 sequence is 14 residues long. The V end lost 7 bases, the J end lost 4 bases, and 14 bases lay between the germline ends. Reverse transcription of roughly 0.45 to 1 ug RNA used random hexamers. MiXCR was run by TCRdb on the immunoSEQ multiplex PCR reads, yielding one entry per CDR3 protein. The sample holds some 300,000 distinct CDR3 sequences, 70% to 90% seen once. Sequencing was done on a sample of CD8+ T cells from PBMCs. This TCR was recovered from a human donor with multiple sclerosis. This sequence joins TRBV6-4 and TRBJ2-1; D perhaps matches TRBD2 (6 bases). CDR3: CASTEGEAYNEQFF. The CDR3 nucleotides are TGTGCCAGCACGGAGGGAGAGGCTTACAATGAGCAGTTCTTC.